These 10 T cell receptor beta chains share one sample of origin, sequenced in a study of blood T cell repertoires in COVID-19. Profiled with immunoSEQ multiplex PCR; TCRdb holds only in-frame clones, not every one. The data show roughly 120,000 clones, 88% seen once. Specimen: peripheral blood. These receptors were obtained from a woman aged 45-59 years with acute or convalescent COVID-19.

This clone was counted a few times. CDR3 bases: TGCGCCAGCAGCGCGACCGGCCGGGTTGAAGCTTTCTTT. It specifies CASSATGRVEAFF. The gene calls are TRBV5-1 and TRBJ1-1; the D is unclear. CDR3 size: 13 residues. The germline CDR1 and CDR2 sequences are SGHRS and YFSETQ. Trimming stripped 4 bases from V and 7 bases from J, with 14 bases between.

The rearrangement uses TRBV15 and TRBJ1-1; D is possibly TRBD1 (5 bases). Trimming shortened V by 5 bases and J by 11 bases, and 21 bases separated the two germline ends. CDR3 length: 14 amino acids. The germline gives CDR1 LNHNV, CDR2 YYDKDF (reference sequence). This CDR3 reads CATSRTSGGSLAFF. CDR3 nucleotide sequence: TGTGCCACCAGCCGCACCAGCGGGGGTTCCCTCGCTTTCTTT. The full variable domain, rest sourced from reference TRBV15 and TRBJ1-1, is DAMVIQNPRYQVTQFGKPVTLSCSQTLNHNVMYWYQQKSSQAPKLLFHYYDKDFNNEADTPDNFQSRRPNTSFCFLDIRSPGLGDTAMYLCATSRTSGGSLAFFGQGTRLTVV.

The chain carries TRBV24-1 and TRBJ2-3; 10 bases match TRBD1. J was trimmed by 6 bases and V by 0 bases; bases with no gene match: 5. Germline V CDR1 and CDR2: KGHDR, SFDVKD. The CDR3 has 16 residues. The CDR3 here is CATSDLSGQGTDTQYF. CDR3 DNA: TGTGCCACCAGTGATTTGTCGGGACAGGGGACCGATACGCAGTATTTT.

This sequence joins TRBV28 and TRBJ2-1, with 9 bases that match TRBD2. There are 17 residues in the CDR3. V dropped 8 bases and J dropped 6; count of bases not matched to a gene: 17. Germline V gene data show CDR1 as MDHEN and CDR2 as SYDVKM. Written as DNA, the CDR3 is TGTGCCAGCTCTGACGGGGCCTCTAGCGGGATTTTCAATGAGCAGTTCTTC. This codes for CASSDGASSGIFNEQFF.

The chain joins TRBV29-1 to TRBJ2-7, with D unclear. The CDR3 length is 12 residues. The V gene's germline CDR1 is SQVTM and CDR2 ANQGSEA. Trimming shortened V by 6 bases and J by 0 bases, and 9 bases separated the two germline ends. CDR3 loop: CSVEITSYEQYF. The DNA for the CDR3 is TGCAGCGTGGAGATCACCTCCTACGAGCAGTACTTC.

In this sample, this clone turned up once. The V gene is TRBV10-3, the J gene TRBJ2-3; 10 positions agree with TRBD1. This CDR3 has 14 residues. The V gene end was trimmed by 3 bases and the J gene end by 7 bases; junction bases not matched to a gene: 4. Looked up from germline, CDR1 is ENHRY and CDR2 is SYGVKD. The CDR3 nucleotides are TGTGCCATCAGTGAAGACAGGGGGCCGCATACGCAGTATTTT. Translated, it gives CAISEDRGPHTQYF.

The chain uses TRBV5-1 and TRBJ2-5; TRBD2 aligns across 8 bases. CDR1 and CDR2 (germline): SGHRS, YFSETQ. The CDR3 covers 14 residues. V shed 4 bases, J shed 1 base, and the junction held 3 bases outside the gene matches. For the CDR3, the DNA is TGCGCCAGCAGCAGGACTAGCTCCCAAGAGACCCAGTACTTC. Residues: CASSRTSSQETQYF. Looking up the rest from reference TRBV5-1 and TRBJ2-5 gives the full variable domain: KAGVTQTPRYLIKTRGQQVTLSCSPISGHRSVSWYQQTPGQGLQFLFEYFSETQRNKGNFPGRFSGRQFSNSRSEMNVSTLELGDSALYLCASSRTSSQETQYFGPGTRLLVL.

J is TRBJ2-7 and V is TRBV2, with 7 bases fitting TRBD1. Germline assignment: CDR1 SNHLY and CDR2 FYNNEI. V lost 2 bases to trimming and J lost 0 bases; unmatched junction nucleotides: 4. The CDR3 totals 15 residues. CDR3 in amino acids: CASSETGQFSYEQYF. CDR3 DNA sequence: TGTGCCAGCAGTGAAACGGGACAGTTCTCCTACGAGCAGTACTTC. The complete variable domain, with remaining parts taken from reference TRBV2 and TRBJ2-7, reads EPEVTQTPSHQVTQMGQEVILRCVPISNHLYFYWYRQILGQKVEFLVSFYNNEISEKSEIFDDQFSVERPDGSNFTLKIRSTKLEDSAMYFCASSETGQFSYEQYFGPGTRLTVT.

The V call is TRBV5-4, the J call TRBJ1-2, with a tentative D call TRBD1 (5 bases). The germline gives CDR1 SGHNT, CDR2 YYREEE (reference sequence). This CDR3 contains 14 residues. V gave up 4 bases and J gave up 2 bases, with 12 bases separating them. The CDR3 loop reads CASSPGGGNYGYTF. The CDR3 nucleotides are TGTGCCAGCAGCCCGGGGGGTGGGAACTATGGCTACACCTTC.

The chain has TRBV7-2 and TRBJ2-5; D is possibly TRBD2 (6 bases). Germline CDR1 is SGHTA and CDR2 is FQGNSA. The CDR3 runs to 12 residues. V was trimmed by 4 bases and J by 9 bases, leaving 12 bases between them. CDR3 coding DNA: TGTGCCAGCAGCTGGGACTTTGAGGCCCAGTACTTC. This encodes CASSWDFEAQYF.